The 15 T cell receptor beta chains below were found in one sample sequenced in a study of blood T cell repertoires in COVID-19 (TCRdb year 2020). Library preparation was by the immunoSEQ multiplex PCR assay. TCRdb limited this immuneACCESS table to in-frame rearrangements with V and J called. A share of clones is missing; checked studies link under half to unresolved V genes, and the rest is unexplained. The sample has roughly 190,000 clones on record, around nine tenths of them singletons. 3.5% to 4.5% of the sample lies in the top ten. Sequenced input: peripheral blood. The origin of the receptors is a man younger than 35 with active or convalescent COVID-19.

The chain carries TRBV28 and TRBJ1-4, with TRBD1 matching over 9 bases. The CDR3 contains 14 residues. Germline V gene data show CDR1 as MDHEN and CDR2 as SYDVKM. V trimming: 3 bases; J trimming: 8 bases; junction bases outside the gene matches: 4. Here the CDR3 DNA reads TGTGCCAGCAGTTTTGGGGGACAGGGAGAAAAACTGTTTTTT. Protein: CASSFGGQGEKLFF.

The count of this clone is one. This rearrangement joins TRBV7-8 to TRBJ1-1; tentative D call: TRBD1 (5 bases). The CDR3 is made up of 13 amino acids. Germline V CDR1 and CDR2: SGHVS, FQNEAQ. V was trimmed by 4 bases and J by 4 bases, leaving 10 bases between them. CDR3 sequence (DNA): TGTGCCAGCAGCTACACCGGGGGCACTGAAGCTTTCTTT. This gives the protein CASSYTGGTEAFF.

The chain employs TRBV4-1 and TRBJ2-1; 8 bases agree with TRBD1. CDR3 length equals 15 residues. Germline V gives CDR1 MGHRA, CDR2 YSYEKL. The J segment lost 7 bases and the V segment lost 6 bases, leaving 11 bases of the junction unmatched. In DNA form, the CDR3 reads TGCGCCAGCAGTCAAAAACAGGGGGGTGTAAATGAGCAGTTCTTC. This sequence encodes CASSQKQGGVNEQFF.

The chain couples TRBV4-1 to TRBJ1-1; D might be TRBD1 (6 bases). Germline CDR1 and CDR2: MGHRA and YSYEKL. The CDR3 consists of 15 residues. V lost 5 bases and J 0 bases, leaving 13 bases between the germline ends. CDR3 DNA: TGCGCCAGCAGCAGGTCCGGGACACTGAACACTGAAGCTTTCTTT. This sequence encodes CASSRSGTLNTEAFF.

This chain connects TRBV9 to TRBJ2-7; 14 nucleotides match TRBD2. CDR3 length: 17 amino acids. Unmatched junction bases numbered 11, after V lost 4 bases and J lost 5 bases. CDR1 and CDR2 (germline): SGDLS, YYNGEE. CDR3 DNA sequence: TGTGCCAGCAGCCCGACTAGCGGGAGGGCCCTCGGGGACGAGCAGTACTTC. This encodes CASSPTSGRALGDEQYF.

The chain joins TRBV24-1 to TRBJ2-2, with D possibly TRBD2 on 6 matching bases. V was pared by 3 bases and J by 2 bases, with 24 bases between. Germline V CDR1 and CDR2: KGHDR, SFDVKD. This CDR3 contains 20 residues. The CDR3 nucleotides are TGTGCCACCAGTGATGTCCGGGAAATTGGGGTGGGACTTAACACCGGGGAGCTGTTTTTT. Translating it yields CATSDVREIGVGLNTGELFF.

V is TRBV24-1 and J is TRBJ2-1, with a weak D call TRBD1 (6 bases). The CDR3 has 12 residues. Germline values: CDR1 KGHDR, CDR2 SFDVKD. Trimming removed 7 bases from V and 4 bases from J, with 7 bases in between. The CDR3 nucleotides are TGTGCCACCAGGGGGGCTTACAATGAGCAGTTCTTC. Its translation: CATRGAYNEQFF.

This clone came up once. The V and J genes are TRBV11-2 and TRBJ2-2, with 7 bases lining up with TRBD2. Trimming cost V 5 bases and J 7 bases; bases outside gene matches: 7. Germline V gene sequence: CDR1 SGHAT, CDR2 FQNNGV. The CDR3 runs 14 residues. This chain's CDR3 is CASSPPTSSGELFF. CDR3 bases: TGTGCCAGCAGCCCCCCGACTAGCAGCGGGGAGCTGTTTTTT.

Of note for this clone: This same CDR3 is encoded by further DNA sequences in the sample. The V and J genes are TRBV12-3 or TRBV12-4 and TRBJ1-1; weak D call: TRBD1 (5 bases). With 2 bases removed from V and 1 base from J, the gap between germline ends came to 5 bases. The CDR3 contains 13 residues. The CDR3 coding sequence is TGTGCCAGCAGTTTACAGGGGAACACTGAAGCTTTCTTT. Protein sequence: CASSLQGNTEAFF.

The V gene is TRBV7-2, the J gene TRBJ2-4; possibly TRBD1 for D (6 bases). This CDR3 has 15 residues. V was cut by 0 bases and J by 5 bases, with 11 bases left in between. The germline V gene encodes CDR1 SGHTA and CDR2 FQGNSA. CDR3 bases: TGTGCCAGCAGCTTAGCAGACAGGTACCAAAACATTCAGTACTTC. This sequence encodes CASSLADRYQNIQYF. Full variable domain (remainder filled in from reference TRBV7-2 and TRBJ2-4): GAGVSQSPSNKVTEKGKDVELRCDPISGHTALYWYRQSLGQGLEFLIYFQGNSAPDKSGLPSDRFSAERTGGSVSTLTIQRTQQEDSAVYLCASSLADRYQNIQYFGAGTRLSVL.

This clone was observed a single time. This rearrangement joins TRBV29-1 to TRBJ2-3, with D maybe TRBD1 (6 bases). Trimming removed 1 base at V and 4 bases at J, with 15 bases between. This CDR3 has 15 amino acids. The germline V gene has CDR1 SQVTM and CDR2 ANQGSEA. CDR3 region: CSVEGTADLPDTQYF. CDR3 DNA: TGCAGCGTTGAAGGGACAGCCGACCTCCCAGATACGCAGTATTTT.

The chain joins TRBV19 to TRBJ2-3; D is ambiguous. This CDR3 has 11 amino acids. V was shortened by 7 bases and J by 2 bases, with 4 bases between the two germline ends. Per the germline V gene, CDR1 is LNHDA and CDR2 is SQIVND (reference sequence). The CDR3, as DNA: TGTGCCAGTAAGCTCACAGATACGCAGTATTTT. It yields the protein CASKLTDTQYF.

The chain couples TRBV3-1 (or the pseudogene TRBV3-2) to TRBJ2-1, with TRBD2 matching over 8 bases. The CDR3 runs to 16 residues. V was pared by 0 bases and J by 7 bases, with 8 bases of the junction left unmatched. Germline assignment: CDR1 LGHDT and CDR2 YNNKEL (reference sequence). CDR3 sequence (DNA): TGTGCCAGCAGCCAAGAGAGAGCGGGGGAAGGAAATGAGCAGTTCTTC. Amino acid sequence: CASSQERAGEGNEQFF.

This chain links TRBV21-1 with TRBJ1-5. TRBV21-1 is classified as a pseudogene. The CDR3 has 12 amino acids. DNA for the CDR3: TGTGCCAGCAGCCGCGGGAATCAGCCCCAGCATTTT. Protein: CASSRGNQPQHF.

The rearrangement joins TRBV7-9 to TRBJ1-2; D might be TRBD1 (5 bases). This CDR3 spans 15 amino acids. The V end was cut by 5 bases, the J end by 5 bases, with 18 bases between. From germline, CDR1 is SEHNR and CDR2 FQNEAQ (reference sequence). CDR3: CASSPRQGLGYGYTF. The DNA for the CDR3 is TGTGCCAGCAGCCCCCGTCAGGGTTTAGGGTATGGCTACACCTTC. The full variable domain, with the rest looked up from reference TRBV7-9 and TRBJ1-2, is DTGVSQNPRHKITKRGQNVTFRCDPISEHNRLYWYRQTLGQGPEFLTYFQNEAQLEKSRLLSDRFSAERPKGSFSTLEIQRTEQGDSAMYLCASSPRQGLGYGYTFGSGTRLTVV.